Below are 23 T cell receptor beta chains sequenced from a single sample in a study of T-cell reconstitution after alpha-beta-depleted transplantation in children. Library preparation (for TCRbeta) was performed with unique molecular identifiers. TCRdb reprocessed the PCR reads via MiXCR and lists one record per CDR3 protein. The sample lists hundreds of thousands of distinct CDR3 sequences; roughly 8.2% were seen once. The starting material was PBMCs, mostly from graft donor cells, obtained 180 days after TCRalphabeta/CD19-depleted stem cell transplant. All receptors derive from a male patient between 10 and 17 years old who had a stem cell transplant for acute lymphoblastic leukemia, so the T cells may come from the graft donor.

The sample holds many counts of this clonotype. V gene TRBV5-5 combines with J gene TRBJ1-4; D remains ambiguous. Germline CDR1 reads SGHKS; CDR2 reads YYEKEE (reference sequence). This CDR3 is 14 amino acids long. With 6 bases removed from V and 10 bases from J, the gap between germline ends came to 19 bases. The CDR3 DNA reads TGTGCCAGCACCCCTTCCGGCGGGCGTCGAAAACTGTTTTTT. Its translation: CASTPSGGRRKLFF.

This clonotype was counted ten times or more. The chain uses TRBV12-3 or TRBV12-4 and TRBJ1-5; 7 bases line up with TRBD1. There are 15 residues in the CDR3. The trim removed 2 bases at V and 1 base at J, leaving 2 bases unmatched. The CDR3 sequence is CASSLHRGSNQPQHF. In DNA form, the CDR3 reads TGTGCCAGCAGTTTACACAGGGGAAGCAATCAGCCCCAGCATTTT.

This clonotype was observed many times. The chain links TRBV5-1 to TRBJ2-5; D gene uncertain. The V gene lost 1 base and the J gene lost 5 bases, with 15 bases spanning the gap. Germline V gene sequence: CDR1 SGHRS, CDR2 YFSETQ. This CDR3 region has 15 residues. This CDR3 reads CASSLLAATPETQYF. In DNA, the CDR3 is TGCGCCAGCAGCTTGTTAGCCGCCACTCCCGAGACCCAGTACTTC.

This clonotype was counted ten times or more. The chain has TRBV12-3 or TRBV12-4 and TRBJ2-3, with D possibly matching TRBD1 (6 bases). The CDR3 spans 14 residues. V was pared by 7 bases and J by 3 bases, with 14 bases between. The CDR3 coding sequence is TGTGCCAGCACTTTGGGGACACCGACAGATACGCAGTATTTT. Translated, it gives CASTLGTPTDTQYF.

To note about this clonotype: Since a much larger clone is just one base distant, this may be a read error. The chain links TRBV9 to TRBJ1-1; possible D gene TRBD1, 5 bases. CDR3 length: 17 residues. CDR1 and CDR2 from the germline V gene are SGDLS and YYNGEE. The CDR3 loop is CASSLPRGDPPGTEASF. CDR3 bases: TGTGCCAGCAGCCTGCCCCGGGGCGATCCCCCGGGGACTGAAGCTTCCTTT.

This clonotype was seen many times. The chain links TRBV11-2 to TRBJ2-7, with D perhaps matching TRBD1 or TRBD2 (6 bases each). Germline V gene lookup returns CDR1 SGHAT and CDR2 FQNNGV. This CDR3 is built from 16 residues. V lost 5 bases and J 2 bases, leaving 19 bases between the germline ends. The CDR3: CASSAVGGRAPYEQYF. DNA for the CDR3: TGTGCCAGCAGCGCTGTCGGGGGCAGGGCCCCCTACGAGCAGTACTTC.

The chain carries TRBV24-1 and TRBJ2-2; TRBD1 might be the D (6 bases). Germline V gene data show CDR1 as KGHDR and CDR2 as SFDVKD. Trimming shortened V by 1 base and J by 7 bases, and 15 bases separated the two germline ends. This CDR3 comprises 16 residues. In DNA form, the CDR3 reads TGTGCCACCAGTGATTTAAATACAGGGATCGGCGGGGAGCTGTTTTTT. This codes for CATSDLNTGIGGELFF.

This clonotype occurred many times. V usage is TRBV10-2 and J usage is TRBJ2-1; 7 bases agree with TRBD1. The CDR3 is made up of 15 amino acids. Per germline, CDR1 WSHSY and CDR2 SAAADI. Trimming took 5 bases from V and 6 from J; bases not matched to a gene: 10. The CDR3 nucleotides read TGCGCCAGCAGTTACCAGACAGGGTCGATCAATGAGCAGTTCTTC. This sequence encodes CASSYQTGSINEQFF.

This clonotype appeared many times. CDR3: CASGGTGESPLHF. CDR3 nucleotides: TGTGCCAGCGGCGGGACAGGGGAATCACCCCTCCACTTT. The chain recombines TRBV27 with TRBJ1-6; TRBD1 matches 10 bases. The CDR3 length is 13 residues. Germline assignment: CDR1 MNHEY and CDR2 SMNVEV (reference sequence). V lost 8 bases to trimming and J lost 10 bases; unmatched junction nucleotides: 5.

The table lists this clonotype with many counts. This chain connects TRBV20-1 to TRBJ2-4; perhaps TRBD1 as D (5 bases). Germline loops: CDR1 DFQATT, CDR2 SNEGSKA (reference sequence). The CDR3 is 15 amino acids. V lost 0 bases, J lost 2 bases, and 11 bases lay in between. CDR3 region: CSARDGHVSKNIQYF. CDR3 sequence (DNA): TGCAGTGCTAGAGATGGACACGTATCCAAAAACATTCAGTACTTC.

The sample holds many counts of this clonotype. V and J are TRBV5-1 and TRBJ1-3; no clear D. In germline, CDR1 is SGHRS, CDR2 YFSETQ. Deletions cut 3 bases from V and 6 bases from J, with 4 bases between. The CDR3 runs 11 residues. The CDR3 region has the DNA TGCGCCAGCAGCTCCGAAAACACCATATATTTT. It translates to CASSSENTIYF.

Ten or more counts support this clonotype. The chain combines TRBV19 with TRBJ1-5, with 8 positions matching TRBD1. CDR3 size: 15 residues. Per the germline V gene, CDR1 is LNHDA and CDR2 is SQIVND (reference sequence). V was pared by 9 bases and J by 0 bases, with 7 bases of the junction left unmatched. CDR3 nucleotides: TGTGCCAGCGCGACAGGGGCTTTTAGCAATCAGCCCCAGCATTTT. Amino acid sequence: CASATGAFSNQPQHF. The full variable domain, completed using reference TRBV19 and TRBJ1-5, is DGGITQSPKYLFRKEGQNVTLSCEQNLNHDAMYWYRQDPGQGLRLIYYSQIVNDFQKGDIAEGYSVSREKKESFPLTVTSAQKNPTAFYLCASATGAFSNQPQHFGDGTRLSIL.

There are many counts of this clonotype. The chain is built from TRBV9 and TRBJ1-1; TRBD1 aligns across 8 bases. The CDR3 length is 15 residues. V shed 0 bases, J shed 5 bases, and the junction held 6 bases outside the gene matches. Germline V gene lookup returns CDR1 SGDLS and CDR2 YYNGEE. CDR3 DNA sequence: TGTGCCAGCAGCGTAGCGGGTCAGGGGGCTACTGAAGCTTTCTTT. It yields the protein CASSVAGQGATEAFF.

This clonotype was recorded at least ten times. V is TRBV20-1 and J is TRBJ2-7; weak D call: TRBD1 (6 bases). The CDR3 totals 13 residues. Trimming removed 4 bases at V and 1 base at J, with 11 bases between. CDR1 and CDR2 from the germline V gene are DFQATT and SNEGSKA (reference sequence). CDR3 residues: CSAMFDRSYEQYF. CDR3 sequence (DNA): TGCAGTGCTATGTTCGACAGGTCCTACGAGCAGTACTTC.

This clonotype was picked up many times. The chain recombines TRBV7-9 with TRBJ2-1; 9 nucleotides align to TRBD1. V dropped 5 bases and J dropped 4; count of bases not matched to a gene: 9. There are 16 residues in the CDR3. Germline values: CDR1 SEHNR, CDR2 FQNEAQ (reference sequence). The CDR3 loop is CASSPRGTGQYNEQFF. CDR3 nucleotides: TGTGCCAGCAGCCCCCGAGGGACAGGGCAATACAATGAGCAGTTCTTC. The full variable domain, rest sourced from reference TRBV7-9 and TRBJ2-1, is DTGVSQNPRHKITKRGQNVTFRCDPISEHNRLYWYRQTLGQGPEFLTYFQNEAQLEKSRLLSDRFSAERPKGSFSTLEIQRTEQGDSAMYLCASSPRGTGQYNEQFFGPGTRLTVL.

Note on this clonotype: Just one base apart from a much larger clone, this may be a read error. The rearrangement uses TRBV7-9 and TRBJ1-2, with D perhaps TRBD1 (5 bases). CDR3 length: 11 amino acids. Germline V gene data show CDR1 as SEHNR and CDR2 as FQNEAQ (reference sequence). Between the trimmed V and J ends, which lost 4 bases and 12 bases, there was a span of 12 bases. CDR3 amino acids: CASSSEPRDTF. For the CDR3, the DNA is TGTGCCAGCAGCTCGGAGCCCAGGGACACCTTC.

This clonotype was seen repeatedly, ten times or more. As DNA, the CDR3 is TGTGCCAGCAGCTCCGGACAGGGTCCGTCCTACGAGCAGTACTTC. Translation gives CASSSGQGPSYEQYF. The chain employs TRBV7-3 and TRBJ2-7; TRBD1 matches at 8 bases. V lost 4 bases to trimming and J lost 1 base; unmatched junction nucleotides: 6. The germline CDR1 and CDR2 sequences are SGHTA and FQGTGA. This CDR3 has 15 amino acids.

This clonotype was counted between two and nine times. V gene TRBV19 combines with J gene TRBJ2-3; the match to TRBD2 covers 8 bases. This CDR3 is 17 amino acids long. Germline V lookup: CDR1 LNHDA, CDR2 SQIVND (reference sequence). Germline trimming cut 8 bases from V and 0 bases from J; bases unmatched to any gene: 13. CDR3 sequence reads: CASHTGGTRFSTDTQYF. The CDR3, as DNA: TGTGCCAGTCATACGGGGGGGACCCGTTTTAGCACAGATACGCAGTATTTT.

This clonotype was observed at least ten times. This chain connects TRBV4-2 to TRBJ1-2, with unresolved D. Between the trimmed V and J ends, which lost 0 bases and 8 bases, there was a span of 16 bases. Looked up from germline, CDR1 is LGHNA and CDR2 is YNFKEQ. There are 15 residues in the CDR3. CDR3 nucleotides: TGTGCCAGCAGCCAAGATAAAAGCTCGTTCTTCGGCTACACCTTC. It yields the protein CASSQDKSSFFGYTF.

As concerns this clonotype: A much larger clone differs by one base, so this may be a read error. Without the conserved terminal phenylalanine or tryptophan, this CDR3 likely stems from a read error. The chain uses TRBV28 and TRBJ1-6, with D maybe TRBD1 (5 bases). Trimming took off 3 bases at V and 4 bases at J, with 10 bases between the two ends. The CDR3 length is 15 residues. CDR1 and CDR2 from the germline V gene are MDHEN and SYDVKM. CDR3 bases: TGTGCCAGCAGTTTTAGACAGATATATAATTCACCCCTCCACTCT. This gives the protein CASSFRQIYNSPLHS.

This clonotype occurred many times. The rearrangement joins TRBV12-3 or TRBV12-4 to TRBJ1-1; no definite D call. This CDR3 has 14 amino acids. Trimming removed 3 bases at V and 1 base at J, with 9 bases between. CDR3 region: CASSFLLGNTEAFF. As DNA, the CDR3 is TGTGCCAGCAGTTTTCTCCTTGGGAACACTGAAGCTTTCTTT.

As concerns this clonotype: This may be a read error: a much more frequent sequence differs by one nucleotide. In DNA form, the CDR3 reads TGTGCCGGCAGCGTAGCCGGGACAGGGGCAGAGACCCAGTACTTC. Its translation is CAGSVAGTGAETQYF. This chain links TRBV9 with TRBJ2-5, with 10 bases lining up with TRBD1. The germline CDR1 and CDR2 sequences are SGDLS and YYNGEE. The CDR3 loop spans 15 amino acids.

This clonotype was found many times. The rearrangement uses TRBV13 and TRBJ2-4, with D perhaps assigned TRBD1 or TRBD2 (6 bases each). The germline V gene has CDR1 PRHDT and CDR2 FYEKMQ (reference sequence). The CDR3 is 12 residues long. V lost 1 base and J lost 13, with 11 bases in between. The CDR3 DNA reads TGTGCCAGCAGCTTAGTAGGGGGGAGGCAGTACTTC. Residues: CASSLVGGRQYF.